This paragraph covers one T cell receptor (beta chain) sequence. Its antigen remains unidentified. Base qualities are not provided; no much larger clone lies one nucleotide away. Using the deep immunoSEQ assay, TCR CDR3 regions were amplified from genomic DNA by multiplex PCR. Extracted genomic DNA from each cell subset was distributed evenly across all wells of several immunoSEQ 96-well plates, and each plate was treated as a replicate. For sorted subsets, 150 to 200 ng genomic DNA, equal to 30,000 or so T cell genomes, was loaded into each replicate PCR. Purified libraries were measured with a Qubit 3.0 fluorometer, size-checked on a Bioanalyzer 2100, and measured again with the KAPA Library Quantification kit. Every immunoSEQ 96-well plate was sequenced on a separate single-read 150-cycle Illumina NextSeq 550 flow cell. On the study's bioinformatics: Because only junctional sequences without quality scores were contained in the immunoSEQ output, filtering matching that applied to full-length reads could not be performed. To assign V/J genes and CDR3, sequences were annotated using PyIR, a Python wrapper for IgBLAST v1.9, with IMGT germline references. Reads were filtered out if the reads had weak V/J assignments (E-value above 1e-6), no CDR3, stop codons, out-of-frame junctions, or ambiguous translated residues. V3J clonotypes were defined as sequences sharing an identical inferred V gene, J gene, and CDR3 amino acid sequence. The percentage overlap between two repertoires was calculated by dividing the number of shared unique clonotypes by the size of the smaller repertoire. Repertoire richness was assessed with RTK rarefaction, the Chao1 estimator, and Recon v2.1 estimates of unobserved clonotypes. For all TCRbeta clonotypes obtained by the gDNA method from several donors, generation probabilities were computed with OLGA. The source is immuneACCESS, and TCRdb retained only in-frame sequences with V and J called. Part of the clones is not carried over; for the studies checked, unresolved V genes explain less than half of this, and the remainder is unexplained. That table supplies the V and J calls and clone size; D and trimming were determined from the DNA. The sample records around 640,000 clones, 95% to 96% of which are singletons. The top ten clones comprise more than 0.085% of the sample.

This entry is derived from a study of shared clonotypes between healthy human individuals (dated by TCRdb to 2020 to 2022). Background on the whole study: The cohort comprised a couple of women and a few men aged 18 to 49 years. For each donor, CD4 naive and CD4 memory were each run on three plates, CD8 naive on two plates, and CD8 memory on one plate. Per donor, leukapheresis produced somewhere between about 0.9 and 9.5 billion PBMCs. To increase sequencing depth and limit assay-specific biases, different laboratories used diverse techniques to prepare libraries and sequence TCR repertoires. To estimate repertoire size and how much clonotype sharing occurs between individuals, the study deeply sequenced the blood TCR repertoires of 5 or 6 healthy adults.

Germline trimming: 6 bases from V, 10 bases from J; junction bases outside gene matches: 7. Taken from the germline V gene (reference sequence), the CDR1 and CDR2 loops are SEHNR and FQNEAQ. From the cysteine up to the phenylalanine, the CDR3 has a length of 15 residues. The kept DNA is CDR3 alone, 45 bases in frame from the first base. Beyond this particular receptor, the publication reports: Pairwise subsampling led to the expectation that sequencing depth would affect the degree of clonotype sharing among donors. Rarefaction of sorted-subset datasets indicated incomplete sequencing despite the large sequencing depth. Compared with non-shared clonotypes, the clonotypes found in all four sorted-subset donors had higher generation probabilities. Because the study included a small number of donors, the genetic and exposure-history diversity represented was limited. Naive subsets generally had larger estimated clonotype richness than memory subsets. Only blood was sampled, and tissue TCR repertoires likely differ from those in blood. About 5% of naive CD4, 3.5% of naive CD8, 2% to 2.5% of memory CD4, and about 0.4% of memory CD8 clonotypes were shared across a handful of donors.

CD8 naive samples consisted of CD45RO-negative cells that were positively selected for CCR7, yielding a CD45RA+CCR7+ population without TemRA cells. The donors were healthy, HIV-negative adults who had no recently reported acute infections or vaccinations. Only Caucasian adults living in Nashville, Tennessee, USA were represented among the donors. After blood collection by leukapheresis, PBMCs were isolated using Ficoll-Histopaque density gradient centrifugation and then cryopreserved in the vapor phase of liquid nitrogen. Purity and quantity of every magnetically sorted T cell population were checked by analytical flow cytometry. Each sorted fraction had its genomic DNA isolated and then quantified by UV absorbance on a Nanodrop 2000c.

The clonotype was recovered from a woman between 25 and 40 years old in good health. The sample consisted of naive CD8+ T cells sorted from blood. The sample's cell subset or site, from its label and the paper: CD45RA+CCR7+. The rearrangement joined TRBV7-9 to TRBJ2-1, with 15 middle bases fitting TRBD2. CDR3 region: CASSSSGLAGGEQFF. The DNA reads as follows: TGTGCCAGCAGTTCTTCTGGACTAGCGGGAGGGGAGCAGTTCTTC.